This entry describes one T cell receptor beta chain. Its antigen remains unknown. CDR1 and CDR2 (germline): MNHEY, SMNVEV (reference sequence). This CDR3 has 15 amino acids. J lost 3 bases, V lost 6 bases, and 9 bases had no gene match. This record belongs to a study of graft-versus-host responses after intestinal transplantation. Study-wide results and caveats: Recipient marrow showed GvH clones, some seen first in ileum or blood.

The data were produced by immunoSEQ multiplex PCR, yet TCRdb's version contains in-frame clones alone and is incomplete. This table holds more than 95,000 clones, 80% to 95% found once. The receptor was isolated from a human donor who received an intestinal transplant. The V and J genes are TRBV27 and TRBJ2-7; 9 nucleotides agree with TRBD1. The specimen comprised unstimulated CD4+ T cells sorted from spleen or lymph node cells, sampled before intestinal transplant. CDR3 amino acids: CASSDRDRAFYEQYF. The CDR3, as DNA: TGTGCCAGCAGCGACCGGGACAGGGCCTTCTACGAGCAGTACTTC.